This TCR beta chain is drawn from a study of blood T cell repertoires in COVID-19. Trimming removed 5 bases at V and 1 base at J, with 6 bases between. This CDR3 has 11 amino acids. Germline V gives CDR1 DFQATT, CDR2 SNEGSKA (reference sequence). The repertoire was sequenced with immunoSEQ multiplex PCR; TCRdb's copy has only in-frame clones and lacks some. Among around 260,000 clones listed, about 85% were seen once. Sequencing was performed on peripheral blood. The V call is TRBV20-1, the J call TRBJ2-7; no clear D gene. The origin of this receptor is a man aged 60-69 years who had recovered from COVID-19. In DNA form, the CDR3 reads TGCAGTGCTTTAATTTCCTACGAGCAGTACTTC. Translated, it gives CSALISYEQYF.